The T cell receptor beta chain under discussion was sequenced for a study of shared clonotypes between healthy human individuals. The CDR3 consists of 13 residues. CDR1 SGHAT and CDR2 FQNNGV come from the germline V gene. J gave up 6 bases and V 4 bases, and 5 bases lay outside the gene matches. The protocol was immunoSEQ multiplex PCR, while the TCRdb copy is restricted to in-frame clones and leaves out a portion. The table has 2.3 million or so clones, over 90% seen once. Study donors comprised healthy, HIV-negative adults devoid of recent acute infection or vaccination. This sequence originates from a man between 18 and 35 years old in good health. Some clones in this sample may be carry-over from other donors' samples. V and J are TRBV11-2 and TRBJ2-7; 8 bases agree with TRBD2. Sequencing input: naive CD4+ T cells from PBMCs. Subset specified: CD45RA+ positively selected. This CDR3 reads CASSWAGGGEQYF. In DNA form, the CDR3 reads TGTGCCAGCAGCTGGGCGGGAGGAGGCGAGCAGTACTTC.